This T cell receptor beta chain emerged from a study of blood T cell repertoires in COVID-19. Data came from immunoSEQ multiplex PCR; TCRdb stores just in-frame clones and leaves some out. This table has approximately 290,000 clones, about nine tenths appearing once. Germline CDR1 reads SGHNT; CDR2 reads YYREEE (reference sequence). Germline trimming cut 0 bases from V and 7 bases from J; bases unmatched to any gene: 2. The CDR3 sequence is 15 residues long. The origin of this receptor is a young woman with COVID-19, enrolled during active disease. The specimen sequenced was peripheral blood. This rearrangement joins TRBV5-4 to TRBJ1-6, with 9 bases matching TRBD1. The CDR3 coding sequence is TGTGCCAGCAGCTTGGAGGGACAGGGAAATTCACCCCTCCACTTT. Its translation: CASSLEGQGNSPLHF.